These 12 T cell receptor beta chains were all obtained from the same sample, sequenced in a study of T cells in Graves' hyperthyroidism and ophthalmopathy (dated by TCRdb to about 2019). The library came from multiplex PCR. For sequencing, an Illumina HiSeq 2000 was employed. The TCR beta CDR3 regions were amplified from RNA transcripts. The TCR CDR3 was subjected to a first round of RT-PCR using the HTBI primer set and the Qiagen OneStep RT-PCR kit. The raw public data were reprocessed by TCRdb itself: fastp quality trimming at Q25, MiXCR clonotype calling, in-frame beta chains only. Entries that share a CDR3 protein sequence are merged under the most common genes and DNA. The sample profile shows nearly 250,000 distinct CDR3 sequences; approximately 23% of them were found once. Roughly 40% of the sample is taken by the ten largest. The sequencing sample was made of blood. These TCRs come from a woman aged 40 to 50 with Graves' ophthalmopathy.

The chain carries TRBV27 and TRBJ2-7, with D perhaps matching TRBD2 (6 bases). This CDR3 is 15 amino acids long. Trimming shortened V by 2 bases and J by 2 bases, and 13 bases separated the two germline ends. Germline V gene sequence: CDR1 MNHEY, CDR2 SMNVEV (reference sequence). The CDR3: CASSLSLGRTYEQYF. The CDR3 DNA reads TGTGCCAGCAGTTTAAGTCTGGGGAGGACCTACGAGCAGTACTTC.

This clonotype was recorded at least ten times. V and J are TRBV7-9 and TRBJ2-5, with 11 bases matching TRBD2. V was clipped by 6 bases and J by 4 bases; unmatched bases: 7. The CDR3 has 15 residues. From germline, CDR1 is SEHNR and CDR2 FQNEAQ (reference sequence). This CDR3 is CASSPDLAGGETQYF. For the CDR3, the DNA is TGTGCCAGCAGTCCGGATCTAGCGGGAGGAGAGACCCAGTACTTC.

This clonotype was detected a few times. The chain couples TRBV6-4 to TRBJ2-7, with 9 bases fitting TRBD2. The CDR3 loop spans 15 amino acids. V lost 2 bases to trimming and J lost 5 bases; unmatched junction nucleotides: 7. In germline, CDR1 is MRHNA, CDR2 SNTAGT. CDR3 sequence (DNA): TGTGCCAGCAGTGACAGCTGGACTAGCGACGACGAGCAGTACTTC. Translated: CASSDSWTSDDEQYF.

Of note for this clonotype: This may be a read error: a much more frequent sequence differs by one nucleotide. Since no conserved phenylalanine or tryptophan closes the CDR3, a read error is the likely cause. In DNA, the CDR3 is TGTGCCAGCAGCCAAGATTTCACGGCCTCCTACGAGCAGTACTAC. As protein: CASSQDFTASYEQYY. V usage is TRBV4-2 and J usage is TRBJ2-7; no reliable D call. The V end lost 0 bases, the J end lost 0 bases, and 9 bases lay between the germline ends. The CDR3 extends over 15 amino acids. Germline CDR1 reads LGHNA; CDR2 reads YNFKEQ.

This clonotype occurred many times. The chain joins TRBV4-2 to TRBJ1-5; D remains unclear. The CDR3 totals 14 residues. Trimming removed 1 base from V and 6 bases from J, with 10 bases in between. The germline gives CDR1 LGHNA, CDR2 YNFKEQ. CDR3: CASSQGTAGQPQHF. The CDR3 DNA reads TGTGCCAGCAGCCAAGGGACCGCTGGTCAGCCCCAGCATTTT.

This rearrangement joins TRBV11-2 to TRBJ1-5; D is unclear. The CDR3 sequence is 15 residues long. V lost 5 bases to trimming and J lost 4 bases, with 15 bases between them. Germline V gene data show CDR1 as SGHAT and CDR2 as FQNNGV. For the CDR3, the DNA is TGTGCCAGCAGCCCCGTAGGCTCACGGAATCAGCCCCAGCATTTT. Translation gives CASSPVGSRNQPQHF.

This clonotype was recorded a few times. In DNA, the CDR3 is TGTGCCAGCAGTTCGACGGGACTAGCTGCCGAGCAGTACTTC. Its translation: CASSSTGLAAEQYF. V usage is TRBV28 and J usage is TRBJ2-7, with 9 positions matching TRBD2. Germline CDR1 and CDR2: MDHEN and SYDVKM. V shed 4 bases and J 6 bases; nucleotides not matched to a gene: 7. The CDR3 contains 14 residues.

This clonotype occurred a few times. The V gene is TRBV27, the J gene TRBJ1-2; D is undetermined. Germline values: CDR1 MNHEY, CDR2 SMNVEV (reference sequence). This CDR3 spans 14 amino acids. Trimming took 3 bases from V and 2 from J, leaving 10 bases between them. In DNA form, the CDR3 reads TGTGCCAGCAGTTTTTCGGGGAGAAACTATGGCTACACCTTC. This encodes CASSFSGRNYGYTF.

This clonotype came up many times. The J gene is TRBJ2-7, the V gene TRBV6-5; 8 bases fit TRBD2. CDR1 is MNHEY and CDR2 is SVGAGI in the germline V gene. The CDR3 contains 14 residues. Trimming cost V 0 bases and J 3 bases; bases outside gene matches: 1. CDR3 in DNA: TGTGCCAGCAGTTACTCTAGCGGGGTCTACGAGCAGTACTTC. It yields the protein CASSYSSGVYEQYF.

Many counts were recorded for this clonotype. J is TRBJ1-5 and V is TRBV28; weak D call: TRBD1 (6 bases). Trimming cost V 6 bases and J 2 bases, with 14 bases left between them. This CDR3 is built from 15 residues. Germline CDR1 is MDHEN and CDR2 is SYDVKM. The CDR3, as DNA: TGTGCCAGCAGGAAAACAGGGCTGCGCAATCAGCCCCAGCATTTT. Translation gives CASRKTGLRNQPQHF.

As concerns this clonotype: Given a much more abundant clone one base away, this may be a read error. The chain uses TRBV11-2 and TRBJ2-3; D not certain. This CDR3 has 14 residues. Per germline, CDR1 SGHAT and CDR2 FQNNGV. The CDR3 here is CVSSLVFGTDTQYF. CDR3 in DNA: TGTGTCAGCAGCTTAGTCTTTGGCACAGATACGCAGTATTTT.

This clonotype was counted at least ten times. The genes are TRBV10-2 and TRBJ2-2, with D perhaps matching TRBD1 or TRBD2 (6 bases each). V lost 6 bases to trimming and J lost 3 bases, with 14 bases between them. Germline CDR1 is WSHSY and CDR2 is SAAADI. There are 15 residues in the CDR3. Written as DNA, the CDR3 is TGCGCCAGCAGGGGGGTCGGGGGCGACACCGGGGAGCTGTTTTTT. This sequence encodes CASRGVGGDTGELFF.